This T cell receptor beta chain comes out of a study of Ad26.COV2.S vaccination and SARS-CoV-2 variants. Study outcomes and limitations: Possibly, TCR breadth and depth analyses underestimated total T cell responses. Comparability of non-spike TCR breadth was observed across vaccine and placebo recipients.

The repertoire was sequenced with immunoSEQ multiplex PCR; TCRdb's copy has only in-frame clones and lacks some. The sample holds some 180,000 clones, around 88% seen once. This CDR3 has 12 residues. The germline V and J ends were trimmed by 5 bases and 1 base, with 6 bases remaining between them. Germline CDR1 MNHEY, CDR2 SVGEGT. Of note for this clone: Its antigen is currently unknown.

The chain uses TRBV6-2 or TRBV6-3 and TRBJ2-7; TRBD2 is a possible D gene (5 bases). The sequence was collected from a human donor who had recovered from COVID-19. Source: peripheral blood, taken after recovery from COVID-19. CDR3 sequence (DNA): TGTGCCAGCAGTCGGGGATCCTACGAGCAGTACTTC. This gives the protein CASSRGSYEQYF.